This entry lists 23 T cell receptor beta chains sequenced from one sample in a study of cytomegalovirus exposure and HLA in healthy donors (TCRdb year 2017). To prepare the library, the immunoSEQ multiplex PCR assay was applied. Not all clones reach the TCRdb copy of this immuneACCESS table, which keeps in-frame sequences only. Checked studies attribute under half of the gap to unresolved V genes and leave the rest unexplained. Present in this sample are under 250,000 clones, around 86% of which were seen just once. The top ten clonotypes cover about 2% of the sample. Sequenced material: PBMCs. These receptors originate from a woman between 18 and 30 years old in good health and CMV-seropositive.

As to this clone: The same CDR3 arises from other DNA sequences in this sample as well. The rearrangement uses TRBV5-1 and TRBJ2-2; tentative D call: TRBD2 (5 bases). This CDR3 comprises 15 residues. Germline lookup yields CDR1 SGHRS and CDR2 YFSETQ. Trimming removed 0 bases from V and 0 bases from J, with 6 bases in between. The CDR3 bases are TGCGCCAGCAGCTTGGCCGGGACGAACACCGGGGAGCTGTTTTTT. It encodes CASSLAGTNTGELFF. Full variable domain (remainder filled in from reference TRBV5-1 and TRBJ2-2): KAGVTQTPRYLIKTRGQQVTLSCSPISGHRSVSWYQQTPGQGLQFLFEYFSETQRNKGNFPGRFSGRQFSNSRSEMNVSTLELGDSALYLCASSLAGTNTGELFFGEGSRLTVL.

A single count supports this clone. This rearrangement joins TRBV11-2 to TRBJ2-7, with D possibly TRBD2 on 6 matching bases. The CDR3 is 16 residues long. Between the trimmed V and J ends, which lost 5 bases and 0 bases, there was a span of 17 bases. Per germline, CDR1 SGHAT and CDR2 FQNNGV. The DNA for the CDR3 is TGTGCCAGCAGCGTACCGGGACTGAAGAGCTCCTACGAGCAGTACTTC. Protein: CASSVPGLKSSYEQYF.

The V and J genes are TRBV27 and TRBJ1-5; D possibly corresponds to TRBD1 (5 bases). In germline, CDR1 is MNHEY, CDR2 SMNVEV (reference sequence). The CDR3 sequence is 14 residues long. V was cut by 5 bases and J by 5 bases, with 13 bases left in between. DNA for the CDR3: TGTGCCAGCAGTCCCGGGGGGACCCATCAGCCCCAGCATTTT. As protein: CASSPGGTHQPQHF.

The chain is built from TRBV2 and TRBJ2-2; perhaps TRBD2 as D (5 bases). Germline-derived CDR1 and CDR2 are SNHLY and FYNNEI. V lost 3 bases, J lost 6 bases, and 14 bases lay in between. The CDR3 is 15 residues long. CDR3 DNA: TGTGCCAGCAGTGAGGCGGTCCGGCGGGCCGGGGAGCTGTTTTTT. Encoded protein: CASSEAVRRAGELFF. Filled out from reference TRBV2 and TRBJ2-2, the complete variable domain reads EPEVTQTPSHQVTQMGQEVILRCVPISNHLYFYWYRQILGQKVEFLVSFYNNEISEKSEIFDDQFSVERPDGSNFTLKIRSTKLEDSAMYFCASSEAVRRAGELFFGEGSRLTVL.

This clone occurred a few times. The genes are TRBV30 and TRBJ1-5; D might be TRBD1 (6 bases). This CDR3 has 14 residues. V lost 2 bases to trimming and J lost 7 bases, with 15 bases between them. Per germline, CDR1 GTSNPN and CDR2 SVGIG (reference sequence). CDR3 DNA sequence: TGTGCCTGGAGTAGGGACACAGGTTTCCAGCCCCAGCATTTT. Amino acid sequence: CAWSRDTGFQPQHF.

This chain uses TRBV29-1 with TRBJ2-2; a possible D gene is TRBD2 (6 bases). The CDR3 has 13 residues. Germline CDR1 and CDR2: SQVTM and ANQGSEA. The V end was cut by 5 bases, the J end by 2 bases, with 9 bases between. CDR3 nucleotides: TGCAGCGTTCAACTAGCTAACACCGGGGAGCTGTTTTTT. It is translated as CSVQLANTGELFF.

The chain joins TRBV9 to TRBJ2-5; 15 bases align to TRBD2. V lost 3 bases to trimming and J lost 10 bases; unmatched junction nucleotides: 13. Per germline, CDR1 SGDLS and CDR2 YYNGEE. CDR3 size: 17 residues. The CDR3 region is CASSGGLAGGLRVVQYF. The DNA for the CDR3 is TGTGCCAGCAGCGGCGGACTAGCGGGAGGGCTTAGGGTTGTCCAGTACTTC.

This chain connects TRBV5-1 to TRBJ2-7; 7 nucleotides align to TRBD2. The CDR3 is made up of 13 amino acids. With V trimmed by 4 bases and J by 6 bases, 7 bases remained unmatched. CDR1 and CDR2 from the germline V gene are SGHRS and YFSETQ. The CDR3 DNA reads TGCGCCAGCAGCCCTGAACTAGCGACCGAGCAGTACTTC. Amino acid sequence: CASSPELATEQYF.

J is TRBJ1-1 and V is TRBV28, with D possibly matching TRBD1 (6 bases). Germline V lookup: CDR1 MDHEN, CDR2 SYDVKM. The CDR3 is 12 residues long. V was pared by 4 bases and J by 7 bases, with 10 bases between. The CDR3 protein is CASSSNRDEAFF. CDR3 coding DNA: TGTGCCAGCAGTTCAAACAGGGATGAAGCTTTCTTT.

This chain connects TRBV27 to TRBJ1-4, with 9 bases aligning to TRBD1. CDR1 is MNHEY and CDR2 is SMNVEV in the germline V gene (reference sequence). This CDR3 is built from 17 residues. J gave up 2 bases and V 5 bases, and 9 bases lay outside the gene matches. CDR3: CASSPRGQGLTNEKLFF. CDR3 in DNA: TGTGCCAGCAGTCCCCGAGGACAGGGGTTGACTAATGAAAAACTGTTTTTT.

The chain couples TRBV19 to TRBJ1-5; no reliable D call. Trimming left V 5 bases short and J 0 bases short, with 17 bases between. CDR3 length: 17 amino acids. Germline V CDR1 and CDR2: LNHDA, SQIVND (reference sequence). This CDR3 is CASSDRHSIYSNQPQHF. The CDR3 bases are TGTGCCAGTAGTGATCGACACTCCATTTATAGCAATCAGCCCCAGCATTTT.

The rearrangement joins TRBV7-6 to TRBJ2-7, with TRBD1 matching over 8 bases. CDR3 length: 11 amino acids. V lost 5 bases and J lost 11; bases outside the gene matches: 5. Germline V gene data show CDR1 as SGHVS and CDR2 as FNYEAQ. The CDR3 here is CASSLGQEEYF. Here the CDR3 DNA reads TGTGCCAGCAGCCTGGGACAGGAGGAGTACTTC.

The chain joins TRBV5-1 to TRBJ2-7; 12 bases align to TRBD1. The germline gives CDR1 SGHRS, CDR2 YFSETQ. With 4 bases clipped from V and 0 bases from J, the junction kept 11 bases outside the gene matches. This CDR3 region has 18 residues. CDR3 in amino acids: CASSPGTGGRGGSYEQYF. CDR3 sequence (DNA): TGCGCCAGCAGCCCCGGGACAGGGGGCCGGGGGGGCTCCTACGAGCAGTACTTC.

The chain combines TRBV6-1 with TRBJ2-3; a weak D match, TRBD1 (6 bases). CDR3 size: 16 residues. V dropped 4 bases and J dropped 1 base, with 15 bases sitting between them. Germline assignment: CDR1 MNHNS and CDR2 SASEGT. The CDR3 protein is CASSVRGSEGTDTQYF. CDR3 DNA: TGTGCCAGCAGTGTAAGGGGGAGTGAGGGCACAGATACGCAGTATTTT.

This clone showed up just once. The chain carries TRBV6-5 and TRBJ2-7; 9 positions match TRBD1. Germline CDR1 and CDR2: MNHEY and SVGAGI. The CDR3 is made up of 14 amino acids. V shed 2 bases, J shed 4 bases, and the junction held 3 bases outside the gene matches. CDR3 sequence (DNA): TGTGCCAGCAGTTACGCGACAGGGGGTTACGAGCAGTACTTC. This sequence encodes CASSYATGGYEQYF.

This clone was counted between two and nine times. This CDR3 reads CAISDGTSGDTQYF. CDR3 nucleotides: TGTGCCATCAGTGACGGGACTAGCGGGGATACGCAGTATTTT. The chain is built from TRBV10-3 and TRBJ2-3, with 12 positions matching TRBD2. Germline trimming cut 3 bases from V and 6 bases from J; bases unmatched to any gene: 1. Per germline, CDR1 ENHRY and CDR2 SYGVKD. There are 14 residues in the CDR3.

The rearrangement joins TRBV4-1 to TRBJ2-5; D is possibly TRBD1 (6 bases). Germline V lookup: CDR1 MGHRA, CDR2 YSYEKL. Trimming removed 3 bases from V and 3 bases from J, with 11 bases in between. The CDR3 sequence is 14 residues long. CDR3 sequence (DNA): TGCGCCAGCAGCCACGGGACACACAAAGAGACCCAGTACTTC. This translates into CASSHGTHKETQYF.

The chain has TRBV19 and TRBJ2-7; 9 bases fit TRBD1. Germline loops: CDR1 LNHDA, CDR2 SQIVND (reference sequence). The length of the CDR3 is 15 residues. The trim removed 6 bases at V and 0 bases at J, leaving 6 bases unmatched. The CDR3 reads CASRPDRGSSYEQYF. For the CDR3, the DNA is TGTGCCAGTAGGCCCGACAGGGGGAGCTCCTACGAGCAGTACTTC.

CDR3 DNA: TGTGCCAGCAGTCAGGGGCCCGGGGAGCCCCAGCATTTT. Translated, it gives CASSQGPGEPQHF. The chain uses TRBV6-4 and TRBJ1-5; a weak D match, TRBD1 (6 bases). The CDR3 consists of 13 residues. V was trimmed by 5 bases and J by 8 bases, leaving 13 bases between them. Germline V gene data show CDR1 as MRHNA and CDR2 as SNTAGT.

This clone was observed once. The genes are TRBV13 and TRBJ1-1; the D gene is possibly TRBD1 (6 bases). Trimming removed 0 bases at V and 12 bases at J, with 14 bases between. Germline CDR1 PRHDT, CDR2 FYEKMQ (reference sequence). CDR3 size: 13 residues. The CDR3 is CASSLGGAGEPFF. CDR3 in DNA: TGTGCCAGCAGCTTAGGGGGGGCTGGCGAACCTTTCTTT.

The CDR3 region has the DNA TGTGCCAGCAGCCCGGAGATAGCGGGAGGTGGAACCGGGGAGCTGTTTTTT. Translated, it gives CASSPEIAGGGTGELFF. The V gene is TRBV4-2, the J gene TRBJ2-2, with TRBD2 identical over 10 bases. The CDR3 is 17 amino acids. Looked up from germline, CDR1 is LGHNA and CDR2 is YNFKEQ. V was clipped by 4 bases and J by 5 bases; unmatched bases: 10.

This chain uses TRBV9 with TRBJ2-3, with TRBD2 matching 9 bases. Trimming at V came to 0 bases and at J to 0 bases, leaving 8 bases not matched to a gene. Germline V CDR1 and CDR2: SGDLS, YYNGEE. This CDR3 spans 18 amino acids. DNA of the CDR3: TGTGCCAGCAGCGTAGCTCCAGCTAGCGGGGATAGCACAGATACGCAGTATTTT. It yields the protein CASSVAPASGDSTDTQYF.

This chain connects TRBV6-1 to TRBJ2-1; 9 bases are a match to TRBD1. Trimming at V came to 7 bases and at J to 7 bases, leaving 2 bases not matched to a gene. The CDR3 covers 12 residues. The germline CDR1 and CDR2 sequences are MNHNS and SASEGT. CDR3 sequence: CASMTGGNEQFF. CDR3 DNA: TGTGCCAGCATGACAGGGGGGAATGAGCAGTTCTTC.